A single sample is the source of the 2 T cell receptor beta chains below, sequenced in a study of CD8+ T cells in alopecia areata. TCR sequencing used cDNA made by reverse transcription of extracted RNA. Clones were read by immunoSEQ multiplex PCR, and TCRdb kept only the in-frame ones, dropping some. This sample has more than 110,000 clones; roughly three fifths occur once, and the top ten carry 5% to 7.5%. The material sequenced was CD4+ T cells sorted from blood, taken at week 0. The receptors come from a human donor with alopecia areata.

The chain combines TRBV9 with TRBJ2-1, with 7 nucleotides matching TRBD2. After removal of 1 base from V and 6 bases from J, the junction contained 7 bases not matched to a gene. This CDR3 has 15 residues. Germline V CDR1 and CDR2: SGDLS, YYNGEE. CDR3: CASSVSSGDFNEQFF. In DNA, the CDR3 is TGTGCCAGCAGCGTATCCAGCGGGGACTTCAATGAGCAGTTCTTC.

The chain links TRBV2 to TRBJ2-1; TRBD2 might be the D (5 bases). The CDR3 has 12 residues. V lost 4 bases and J lost 7, with 8 bases in between. CDR1 is SNHLY, CDR2 FYNNEI, per germline. CDR3 residues: CASSGWRNEQFF. The CDR3 DNA reads TGTGCCAGCAGTGGGTGGAGGAATGAGCAGTTCTTC.